This T cell receptor (beta chain) was identified during a study of chemoradiotherapy in HPV16-positive cancers. Broader study findings: During treatment, candidate HPV-specific clones and E7-related motifs expanded in tumor. Better recurrence-free survival went with HPV-responsive T-cell expansion in HPV16-positive patients.

For this clone: The antigen remains unidentified.

The table came from immunoSEQ multiplex PCR; TCRdb's copy has only in-frame clones and leaves some out. The repertoire holds about 3,100 clones, with 89% as singletons. Germline V gives CDR1 SGDLS, CDR2 YYNGEE. The CDR3 sequence is 18 residues long. The ends were cut back, 0 bases at V and 2 bases at J, with 18 bases in the middle. This sequence joins TRBV9 and TRBJ1-3; D uncertain. The sequenced sample was tumor tissue, obtained from a patient who underwent chemoradiotherapy. This receptor was obtained from a human donor with HPV-associated anogenital cancer. CDR3 bases: TGTGCCAGCAGCGTAGGTCCGGGCAGACAAACGGCTGGAAACACCATATATTTT. It yields the protein CASSVGPGRQTAGNTIYF.